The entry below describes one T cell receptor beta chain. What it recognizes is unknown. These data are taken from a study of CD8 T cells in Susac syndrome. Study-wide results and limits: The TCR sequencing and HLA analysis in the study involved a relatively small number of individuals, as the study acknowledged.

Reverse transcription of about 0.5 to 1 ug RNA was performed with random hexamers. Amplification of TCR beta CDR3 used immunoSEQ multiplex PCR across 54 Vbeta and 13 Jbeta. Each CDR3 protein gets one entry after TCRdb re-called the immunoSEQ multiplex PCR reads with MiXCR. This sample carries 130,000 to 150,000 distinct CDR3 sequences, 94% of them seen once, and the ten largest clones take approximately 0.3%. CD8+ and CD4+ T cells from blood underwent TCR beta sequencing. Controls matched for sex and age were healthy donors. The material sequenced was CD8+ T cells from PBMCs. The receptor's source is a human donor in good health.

As DNA, the CDR3 is TGTGCCAGCAGCCCCTCCCCCACTAGCGGGAGGGGGAGCACAGATACGCAGTATTTT. Its translation is CASSPSPTSGRGSTDTQYF. J is TRBJ2-3 and V is TRBV7-3, with 13 bases identical to TRBD2. Per the germline V gene, CDR1 is SGHTA and CDR2 is FQGTGA. The ends lost 5 bases at V and 0 bases at J; junction bases unmatched: 11. The length of the CDR3 is 19 residues. Full variable domain (rest looked up from reference TRBV7-3 and TRBJ2-3): GAGVSQTPSNKVTEKGKYVELRCDPISGHTALYWYRQSLGQGPEFLIYFQGTGAADDSGLPNDRFFAVRPEGSVSTLKIQRTERGDSAVYLCASSPSPTSGRGSTDTQYFGPGTRLTVL.